This T cell receptor (beta chain) was recorded in a study of OX40 agonist ivuxolimab in advanced cancers. As for this clone: As yet, its antigen is unknown.

Study results and caveats: The average count of expanded clones was higher among CD8+ T cells than among CD4+.

Profiling relied on immunoSEQ multiplex PCR, and the TCRdb table lists in-frame clones only, not all of them. The table shows about 83,000 clones, with approximately 84% occurring only once. The study sampled blood at baseline, cycle 4 day 1, and cycle 7 day 1. The CDR3 consists of 15 residues. Trimming removed 7 bases from V and 1 base from J, with 17 bases in between. Germline CDR1 SEHNR, CDR2 FQNEAQ (reference sequence). The origin of this receptor is an adult with an advanced solid tumor such as melanoma, head and neck, liver or kidney cancer. This rearrangement joins TRBV7-9 to TRBJ2-7; D might be TRBD1 (6 bases). Specimen: CD4+ or CD8+ T cells sorted from blood, collected in a trial of the OX40 agonist ivuxolimab. The CDR3 reads CASTLGGATSYEQYF. The CDR3 DNA reads TGTGCCAGCACTTTAGGGGGTGCAACTTCCTACGAGCAGTACTTC.